These T cell receptor beta chains were read from a single sample in a study of STAT5B mutations in CD4+ large granular lymphocyte leukemia. Sequencing used immunoSEQ multiplex PCR; TCRdb keeps in-frame clones, though not all of them. The profile shows approximately 21,000 clones, 78% of them singletons. Sequenced: CD4+ T cells from blood buffy coats. The receptors were sampled from a human donor in good health. CDR3s include the opening cysteine and the closing phenylalanine or tryptophan. A D gene is named only where the DNA matches it firmly. For some rows the clone size is stated as once, few or many, or as a class when expanded; others skip it.

>TRBJ1-4|TRBV2|TRBD1|few
CASRGQGMEKLFF
TGTGCCAGCAGAGGACAGGGGATGGAAAAACTGTTTTTT
>TRBJ1-4|TRBV5-6|TRBD1|NA
CASSTRGGGWANEKLFF
TGTGCCAGCAGCACACGGGGAGGGGGCTGGGCTAATGAAAAACTGTTTTTT
>TRBJ1-2|TRBV19|NA|NA
CASSIQRRVVDGYTF
TGTGCCAGTAGCATTCAGCGCAGGGTAGTCGATGGCTACACCTTC
>TRBJ2-3|TRBV7-3|NA|NA
CASSLTEQTQYF
TGTGCCAGCAGCTTAACTGAACAAACGCAGTATTTT
>TRBJ2-2|TRBV29-1|NA|NA
CSVRGRERTGELFF
TGCAGCGTAAGGGGGCGGGAGCGCACCGGGGAGCTGTTTTTT
>TRBJ2-5|TRBV5-4|TRBD1|NA
CASQGGDRVEQYF
TGTGCCAGCCAGGGCGGGGACAGGGTGGAGCAGTACTTC
>TRBJ1-4|TRBV23-1|NA|NA
CASTTGLVTNEKLFF
TGCGCCAGCACGACAGGTTTAGTAACTAATGAAAAACTGTTTTTT
>TRBJ2-6|TRBV19|NA|NA
CASSISVRGANVLTF
TGTGCCAGTAGTATTTCCGTGAGGGGGGCCAACGTCCTGACTTTC
>TRBJ2-2|TRBV4-1|NA|NA
CASSQDSGDTGELFF
TGCGCCAGCAGCCAAGATTCGGGAGACACCGGGGAGCTGTTTTTT
>TRBJ2-7|TRBV4-1|TRBD2|NA
CASSHSPLRTSVSTYEQYF
TGCGCCAGCAGCCACTCCCCCCTGAGGACTAGCGTGAGCACCTACGAGCAGTACTTC
>TRBJ1-1|TRBV18|TRBD1|NA
CASSPKNHRGLNTEAFF
TGTGCCAGCTCACCCAAAAACCACAGGGGCCTGAACACTGAAGCTTTCTTT
>TRBJ2-1|TRBV10-3|NA|NA
CAISDKRSSYNEQFF
TGTGCCATCAGTGATAAGCGGAGCTCCTACAATGAGCAGTTCTTC
>TRBJ1-2|TRBV11-2|NA|NA
CASSSSYPLGYTF
TGTGCCAGCAGCTCCTCTTATCCCCTTGGCTACACCTTC
>TRBJ2-1|TRBV11-2|TRBD2|NA
CASSLEGLAGVYEQFF
TGTGCCAGCAGCTTAGAGGGTTTAGCGGGAGTGTATGAGCAGTTCTTC
>TRBJ2-2|TRBV11-2|NA|NA
CASSLRSGTLTGELFF
TGTGCCAGCAGCTTAAGATCAGGGACACTCACCGGGGAGCTGTTTTTT
>TRBJ2-7|TRBV5-1|NA|NA
CASSLEGVGGYEQYF
TGCGCCAGCAGCTTGGAGGGTGTTGGGGGGTACGAGCAGTACTTC
>TRBJ2-7|TRBV6-1|NA|NA
CASSEAAPYEQYF
TGTGCCAGCAGTGAAGCGGCACCCTACGAGCAGTACTTC
>TRBJ2-4|TRBV7-2|NA|NA
CASSSYGGKNIQYF
TGTGCCAGCAGCTCCTACGGTGGCAAAAACATTCAGTACTTC
>TRBJ1-1|TRBV5-4|NA|NA
CASSLGAPGTEAFF
TGTGCCAGCAGCTTAGGAGCTCCGGGGACTGAAGCTTTCTTT
>TRBJ2-1|TRBV7-2|NA|NA
CASSLIGRGEQFF
TGTGCCAGCAGCTTAATTGGACGAGGTGAGCAGTTCTTC
>TRBJ1-5|TRBV30|TRBD1|NA
CAWGTGVEQPQHF
TGTGCCTGGGGCACAGGGGTTGAGCAGCCCCAGCATTTT
>TRBJ2-3|TRBV28|NA|NA
CASSRLRAGDTQYF
TGTGCCAGCAGTCGACTAAGGGCCGGAGATACGCAGTATTTT
>TRBJ2-3|TRBV15|TRBD1|NA
CATSRRTGGTDTQYF
TGTGCCACCAGCAGACGGACAGGGGGAACAGATACGCAGTATTTT
>TRBJ2-7|TRBV5-1|NA|NA
CASRSITSDEQYF
TGCGCCAGCAGGAGCATAACTTCCGACGAGCAGTACTTC
>TRBJ2-7|TRBV11-2|NA|once
CASSFFSAGSYEQYF
TGTGCCAGCAGCTTTTTTTCGGCAGGATCCTACGAGCAGTACTTC
>TRBJ1-1|TRBV4-2|NA|NA
CASSLRVDTEAFF
TGTGCCAGCAGCCTACGGGTCGACACTGAAGCTTTCTTT
>TRBJ2-7|TRBV4-1|NA|NA
CASSQGVERSSYEQYF
TGCGCCAGCAGCCAAGGGGTTGAGAGGAGCTCCTACGAGCAGTACTTC
>TRBJ2-2|TRBV5-1|NA|NA
CASYSGTRSGELFF
TGCGCCAGCTACAGCGGGACACGTTCCGGGGAGCTGTTTTTT
>TRBJ1-2|TRBV28|NA|NA
CASSSWGQGSFYGYTF
TGTGCCAGCAGTTCATGGGGGCAGGGAAGTTTCTATGGCTACACCTTC
>TRBJ2-7|TRBV2|NA|NA
CASRALRGEQYF
TGTGCCAGCAGGGCCCTGAGGGGCGAGCAGTACTTC
>TRBJ1-1|TRBV2|NA|few
CASSEQGNTEAFF
TGTGCCAGCAGTGAACAAGGGAACACTGAAGCTTTCTTT
>TRBJ2-1|TRBV19|TRBD2|NA
CASSMIPGGEQFF
TGTGCCAGTAGTATGATCCCGGGGGGTGAGCAGTTCTTC
>TRBJ2-7|TRBV5-6|NA|NA
CASSLAGVGEQYF
TGTGCCAGCAGCCTCGCAGGGGTGGGAGAGCAGTACTTC
>TRBJ1-1|TRBV5-1|NA|NA
CASSLLGNTEAFF
TGCGCCAGCAGCTTGTTGGGAAACACTGAAGCTTTCTTT